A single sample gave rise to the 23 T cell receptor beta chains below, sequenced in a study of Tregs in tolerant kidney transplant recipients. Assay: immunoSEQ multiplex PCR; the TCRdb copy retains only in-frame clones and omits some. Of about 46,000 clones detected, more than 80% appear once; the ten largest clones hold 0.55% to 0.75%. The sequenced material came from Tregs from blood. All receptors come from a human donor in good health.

The CDR3 protein is CASSPLRPTRETQYF. The CDR3, as DNA: TGTGCCAGCTCACCATTGAGGCCGACTCGGGAGACCCAGTACTTC. V and J are TRBV18 and TRBJ2-5; no clear D gene. V lost 2 bases and J 5 bases, leaving 15 bases between the germline ends. The CDR3 extends over 15 amino acids. Germline values: CDR1 KGHSH, CDR2 LQKENI.

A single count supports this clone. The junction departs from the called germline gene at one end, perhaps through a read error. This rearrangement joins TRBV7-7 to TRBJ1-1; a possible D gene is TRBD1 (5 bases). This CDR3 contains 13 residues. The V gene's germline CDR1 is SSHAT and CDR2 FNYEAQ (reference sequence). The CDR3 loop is CASSRDRWTEAFF. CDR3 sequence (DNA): TGTGCTAGCAGCCGGGACCGATGGACTGAAGCTTTCTTT.

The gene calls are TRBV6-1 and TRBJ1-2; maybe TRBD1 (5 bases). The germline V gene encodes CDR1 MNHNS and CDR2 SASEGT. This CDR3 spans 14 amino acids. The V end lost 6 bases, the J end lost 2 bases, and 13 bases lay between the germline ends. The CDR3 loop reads CASRRDGRNYGYTF. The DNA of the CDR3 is TGTGCCAGCAGAAGGGACGGCCGGAACTATGGCTACACCTTC.

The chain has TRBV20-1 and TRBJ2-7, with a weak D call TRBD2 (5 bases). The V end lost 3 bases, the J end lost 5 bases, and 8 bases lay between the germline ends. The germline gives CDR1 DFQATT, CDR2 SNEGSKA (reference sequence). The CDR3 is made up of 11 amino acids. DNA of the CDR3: TGCAGTGCTAGGAGGGCCCACGAGCAGTACTTC. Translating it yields CSARRAHEQYF.

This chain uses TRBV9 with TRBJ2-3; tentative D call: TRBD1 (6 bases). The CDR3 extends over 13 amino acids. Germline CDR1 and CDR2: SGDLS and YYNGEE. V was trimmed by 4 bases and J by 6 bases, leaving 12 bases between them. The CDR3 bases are TGTGCCAGCAGCCAGGGGTATCGGGATACGCAGTATTTT. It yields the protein CASSQGYRDTQYF.

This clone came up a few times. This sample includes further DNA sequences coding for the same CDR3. This chain's CDR3 is CASSLGYEQYF. In nucleotides, the CDR3 is TGTGCCAGCAGCCTCGGCTACGAGCAGTACTTC. The J gene is TRBJ2-7, the V gene TRBV27, with D hard to call. The length of the CDR3 is 11 residues. V was pared by 6 bases and J by 3 bases, with 6 bases between. CDR1 and CDR2 (germline): MNHEY, SMNVEV (reference sequence).

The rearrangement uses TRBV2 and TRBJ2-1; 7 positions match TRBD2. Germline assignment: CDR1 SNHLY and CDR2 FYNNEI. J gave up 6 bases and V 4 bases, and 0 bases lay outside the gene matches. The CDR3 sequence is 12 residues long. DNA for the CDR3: TGTGCCAGCAGTGGACTAGCCAATGAGCAGTTCTTC. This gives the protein CASSGLANEQFF.

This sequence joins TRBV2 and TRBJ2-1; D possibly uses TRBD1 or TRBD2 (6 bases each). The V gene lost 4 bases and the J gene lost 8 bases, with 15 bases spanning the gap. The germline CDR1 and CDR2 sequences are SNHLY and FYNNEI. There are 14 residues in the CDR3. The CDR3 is CASSGGGTKDEQFF. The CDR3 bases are TGTGCCAGCAGTGGTGGCGGGACAAAGGATGAGCAGTTCTTC.

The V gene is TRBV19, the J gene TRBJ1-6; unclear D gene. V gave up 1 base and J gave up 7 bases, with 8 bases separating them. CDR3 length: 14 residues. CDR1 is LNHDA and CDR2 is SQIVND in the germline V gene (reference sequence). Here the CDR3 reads CASSIGGQNSPLHF. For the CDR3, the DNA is TGTGCCAGTAGTATAGGGGGTCAAAATTCACCCCTCCACTTT.

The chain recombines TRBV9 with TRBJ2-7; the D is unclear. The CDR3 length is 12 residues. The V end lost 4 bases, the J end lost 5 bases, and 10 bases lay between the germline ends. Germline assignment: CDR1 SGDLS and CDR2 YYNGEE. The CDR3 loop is CASSPHFHEQYF. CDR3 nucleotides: TGTGCCAGCAGCCCGCATTTCCACGAGCAGTACTTC.

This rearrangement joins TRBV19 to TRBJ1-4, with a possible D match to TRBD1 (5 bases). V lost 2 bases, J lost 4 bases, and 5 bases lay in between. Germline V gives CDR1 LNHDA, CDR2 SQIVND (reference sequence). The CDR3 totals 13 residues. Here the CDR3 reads CASSIQGNEKLFF. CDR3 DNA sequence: TGTGCCAGTAGTATACAGGGTAATGAAAAACTGTTTTTT.

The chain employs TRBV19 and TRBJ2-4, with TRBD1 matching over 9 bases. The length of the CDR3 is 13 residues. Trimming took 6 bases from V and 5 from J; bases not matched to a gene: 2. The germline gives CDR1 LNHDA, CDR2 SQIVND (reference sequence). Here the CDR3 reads CASRRTGENIQYF. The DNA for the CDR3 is TGTGCCAGTAGAAGGACAGGGGAAAACATTCAGTACTTC.

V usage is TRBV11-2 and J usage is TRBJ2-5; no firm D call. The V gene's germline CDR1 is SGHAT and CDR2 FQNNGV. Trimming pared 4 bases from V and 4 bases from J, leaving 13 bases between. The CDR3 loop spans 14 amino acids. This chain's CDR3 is CASSSQPGRETQYF. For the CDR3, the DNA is TGTGCCAGCAGCTCCCAACCTGGAAGAGAGACCCAGTACTTC.

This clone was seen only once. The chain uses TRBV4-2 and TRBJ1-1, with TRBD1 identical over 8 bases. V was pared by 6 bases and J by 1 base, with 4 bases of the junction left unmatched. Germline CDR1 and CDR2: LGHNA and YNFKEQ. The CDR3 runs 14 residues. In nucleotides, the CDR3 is TGTGCCAGCAGGCGCAGGGGGCAGAACACTGAAGCTTTCTTT. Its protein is CASRRRGQNTEAFF.

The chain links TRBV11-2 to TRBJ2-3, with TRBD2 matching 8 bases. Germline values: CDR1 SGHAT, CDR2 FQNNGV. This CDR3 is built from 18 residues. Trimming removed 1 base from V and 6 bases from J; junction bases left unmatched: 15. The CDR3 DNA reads TGTGCCAGCAGCTTAGGGGGGTCTAGCGGGTTATTTGGGGATACGCAGTATTTT. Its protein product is CASSLGGSSGLFGDTQYF.

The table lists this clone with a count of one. The CDR3 nucleotides are TGTGCCAGCAGTTTATCCAGGGGGGACACCGTCCTGACTTTC. Translating gives CASSLSRGDTVLTF. V is TRBV27 and J is TRBJ2-6; tentatively, D is TRBD1 (7 bases). The ends were cut back, 0 bases at V and 12 bases at J, with 12 bases in the middle. Germline V gene lookup returns CDR1 MNHEY and CDR2 SMNVEV (reference sequence). The CDR3 has 14 residues.

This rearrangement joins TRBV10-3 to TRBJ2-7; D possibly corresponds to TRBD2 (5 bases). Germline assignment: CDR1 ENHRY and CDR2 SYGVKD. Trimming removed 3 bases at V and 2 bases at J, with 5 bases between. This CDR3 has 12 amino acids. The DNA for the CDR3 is TGTGCCATCAGTGAACTAGCCTACGAGCAGTACTTC. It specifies CAISELAYEQYF.

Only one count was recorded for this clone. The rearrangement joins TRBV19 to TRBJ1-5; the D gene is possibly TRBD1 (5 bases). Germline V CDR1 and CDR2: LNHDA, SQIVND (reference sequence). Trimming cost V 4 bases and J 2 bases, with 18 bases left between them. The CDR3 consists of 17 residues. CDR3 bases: TGTGCCAGTAGTACACAAGGGGCAAATTTGGGCAATCAGCCCCAGCATTTT. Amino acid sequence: CASSTQGANLGNQPQHF. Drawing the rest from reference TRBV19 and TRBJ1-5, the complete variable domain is DGGITQSPKYLFRKEGQNVTLSCEQNLNHDAMYWYRQDPGQGLRLIYYSQIVNDFQKGDIAEGYSVSREKKESFPLTVTSAQKNPTAFYLCASSTQGANLGNQPQHFGDGTRLSIL.

The CDR3 is CASSGDSAVIEQYF. The DNA for the CDR3 is TGCGCCAGCAGCGGAGACAGTGCCGTCATCGAGCAGTACTTC. The gene calls are TRBV5-1 and TRBJ2-7; D perhaps matches TRBD1 (5 bases). Trimming stripped 4 bases from V and 6 bases from J, with 17 bases between. Germline lookup yields CDR1 SGHRS and CDR2 YFSETQ. This CDR3 is built from 14 residues.

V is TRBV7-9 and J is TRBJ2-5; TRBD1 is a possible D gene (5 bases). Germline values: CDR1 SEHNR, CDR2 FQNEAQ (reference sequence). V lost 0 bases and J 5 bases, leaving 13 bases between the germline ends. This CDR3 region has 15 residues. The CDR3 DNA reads TGTGCCAGCAGCTTAGCGCCTAGGACACTCGAGACCCAGTACTTC. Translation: CASSLAPRTLETQYF. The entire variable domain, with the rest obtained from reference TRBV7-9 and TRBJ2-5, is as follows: DTGVSQNPRHKITKRGQNVTFRCDPISEHNRLYWYRQTLGQGPEFLTYFQNEAQLEKSRLLSDRFSAERPKGSFSTLEIQRTEQGDSAMYLCASSLAPRTLETQYFGPGTRLLVL.

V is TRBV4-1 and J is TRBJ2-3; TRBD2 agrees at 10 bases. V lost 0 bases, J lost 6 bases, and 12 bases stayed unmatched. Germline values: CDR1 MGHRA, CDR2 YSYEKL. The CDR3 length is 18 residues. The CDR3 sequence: CASSQDPNLAGDRDTQYF. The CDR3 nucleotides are TGCGCCAGCAGCCAAGACCCCAACCTAGCGGGAGACAGGGATACGCAGTATTTT.

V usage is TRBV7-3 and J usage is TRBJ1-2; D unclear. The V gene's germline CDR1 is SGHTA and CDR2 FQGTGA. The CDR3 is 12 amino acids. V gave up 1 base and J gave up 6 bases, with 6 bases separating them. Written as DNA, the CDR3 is TGTGCCAGCAGCTTAAAAGGAGATGGCTACACCTTC. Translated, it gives CASSLKGDGYTF.

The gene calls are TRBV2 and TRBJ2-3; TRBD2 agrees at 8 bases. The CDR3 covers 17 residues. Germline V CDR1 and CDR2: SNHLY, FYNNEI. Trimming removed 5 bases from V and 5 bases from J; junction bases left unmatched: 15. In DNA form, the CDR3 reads TGTGCCAGCAGTCTCCCCTTAGCGGGGAACATAGTAGATACGCAGTATTTT. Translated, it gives CASSLPLAGNIVDTQYF.